This T cell receptor (beta chain) was sequenced during a study of cytomegalovirus exposure and HLA in healthy donors. In the PCR, 60 Vbeta and 13 Jbeta primers were used. Clones were read by immunoSEQ multiplex PCR, and TCRdb kept only the in-frame ones, dropping some. The sample carries around 200,000 clones, around 85% recorded once. This CDR3 is 16 amino acids long. The germline gives CDR1 LNHDA, CDR2 SQIVND (reference sequence). Germline trimming cut 4 bases from V and 1 base from J; bases unmatched to any gene: 6. The TCR was taken from a man between 45 and 60 years old in good health and CMV-seronegative. The sample taken for sequencing was PBMCs. This chain uses TRBV19 with TRBJ2-1; 8 bases map to TRBD2. The CDR3 nucleotides are TGTGCCAGTAGTAAGGCGGGAGGTATGTCCTACAATGAGCAGTTCTTC. It encodes CASSKAGGMSYNEQFF.